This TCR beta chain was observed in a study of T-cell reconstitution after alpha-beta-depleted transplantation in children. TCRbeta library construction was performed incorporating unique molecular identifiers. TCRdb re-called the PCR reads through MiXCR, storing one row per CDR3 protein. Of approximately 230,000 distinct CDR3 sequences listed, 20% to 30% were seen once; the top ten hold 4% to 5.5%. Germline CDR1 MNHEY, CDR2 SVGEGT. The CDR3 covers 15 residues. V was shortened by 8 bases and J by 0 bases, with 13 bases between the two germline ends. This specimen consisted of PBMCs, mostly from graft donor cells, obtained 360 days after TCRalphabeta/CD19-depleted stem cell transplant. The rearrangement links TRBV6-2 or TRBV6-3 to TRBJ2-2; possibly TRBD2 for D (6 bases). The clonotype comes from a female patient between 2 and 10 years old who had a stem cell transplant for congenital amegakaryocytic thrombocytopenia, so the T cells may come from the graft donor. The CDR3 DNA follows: TGTGCCAGCGGGGGGTGGTTCCCGAACACCGGGGAGCTGTTTTTT. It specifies CASGGWFPNTGELFF.